This entry features one T cell receptor beta chain sequence. The data were taken from a study of blood T cell repertoires in COVID-19. The wider study: Sites across the United States, Italy and Spain contributed samples from acute and convalescent COVID-19. PBMCs, B-cell-depleted T cells, or T cells provided the cDNA or gDNA that made up the material.

V was pared by 10 bases and J by 5 bases, with 13 bases of the junction left unmatched. The V gene's germline CDR1 is PRHDT and CDR2 FYEKMQ (reference sequence). The CDR3 sequence is 14 residues long. Participants, about 18 to 89 years old, spanned around 25 US areas. Participants were placed into cohorts based on the clinical history they reported. The method was immunoSEQ multiplex PCR; TCRdb's version includes in-frame clones alone and lacks a portion of them. This sample yields 150,000 to 200,000 clones, of which 82% are seen a single time; about 5.5% belongs to the top ten. This sequence was found in a woman aged 60-75 years with acute COVID-19. The rearrangement joins TRBV13 to TRBJ2-5, with 7 bases identical to TRBD2. The sample consisted of PBMCs or T cells enriched from blood (not recorded which). The CDR3 spells CATTISGGIETQYF. CDR3 sequence (DNA): TGTGCCACTACTATTTCGGGGGGAATCGAGACCCAGTACTTC.